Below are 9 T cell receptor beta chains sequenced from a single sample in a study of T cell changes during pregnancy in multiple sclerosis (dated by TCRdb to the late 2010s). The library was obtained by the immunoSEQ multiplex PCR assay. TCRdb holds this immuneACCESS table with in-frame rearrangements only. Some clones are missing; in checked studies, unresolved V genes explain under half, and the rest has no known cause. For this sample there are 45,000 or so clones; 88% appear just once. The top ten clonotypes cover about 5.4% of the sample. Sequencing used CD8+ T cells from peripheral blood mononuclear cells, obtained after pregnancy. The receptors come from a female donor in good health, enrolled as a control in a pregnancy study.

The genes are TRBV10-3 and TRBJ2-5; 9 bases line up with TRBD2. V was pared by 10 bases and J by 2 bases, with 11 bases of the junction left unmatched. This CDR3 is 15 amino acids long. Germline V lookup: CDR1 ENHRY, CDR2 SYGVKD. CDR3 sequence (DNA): TGTGCCACCCGGGGCCTAGCGGGGACACAAGAGACCCAGTACTTC. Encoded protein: CATRGLAGTQETQYF.

The CDR3 region is CSGTDSYEQYF. CDR3 coding DNA: TGCAGCGGTACGGACAGTTACGAGCAGTACTTC. J is TRBJ2-7 and V is TRBV29-1, with D possibly being TRBD1 (6 bases). Germline V CDR1 and CDR2: SQVTM, ANQGSEA. The CDR3 length is 11 residues. Trimming took 7 bases from V and 4 from J, leaving 11 bases between them.

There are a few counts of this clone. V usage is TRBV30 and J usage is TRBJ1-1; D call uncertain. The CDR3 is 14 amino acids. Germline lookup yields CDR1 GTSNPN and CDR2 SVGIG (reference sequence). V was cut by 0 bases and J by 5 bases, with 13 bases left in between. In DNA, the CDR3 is TGTGCCTGGAGTGTGGTGGGCATTAGTACTGAAGCTTTCTTT. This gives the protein CAWSVVGISTEAFF.

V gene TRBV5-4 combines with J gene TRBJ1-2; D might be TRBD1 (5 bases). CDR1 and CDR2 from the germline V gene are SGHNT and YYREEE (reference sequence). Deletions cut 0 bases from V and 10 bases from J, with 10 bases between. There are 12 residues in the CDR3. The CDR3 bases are TGTGCCAGCAGCTTGGCCGCGGGGGACTACACCTTC. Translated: CASSLAAGDYTF.

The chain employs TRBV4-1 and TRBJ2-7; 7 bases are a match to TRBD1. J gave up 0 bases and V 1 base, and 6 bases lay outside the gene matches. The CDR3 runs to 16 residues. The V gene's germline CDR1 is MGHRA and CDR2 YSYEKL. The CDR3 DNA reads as TGCGCCAGCAGCCAAGGAGGACAGGAGAGCTCCTACGAGCAGTACTTC. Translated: CASSQGGQESSYEQYF.

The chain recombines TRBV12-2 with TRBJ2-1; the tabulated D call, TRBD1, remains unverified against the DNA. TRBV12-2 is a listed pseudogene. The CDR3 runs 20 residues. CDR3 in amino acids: CASRFPKLQSGTGAYNEQFF. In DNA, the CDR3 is TGTGCAAGTCGCTTCCCAAAGCTGCAATCCGGGACAGGGGCCTACAATGAGCAGTTCTTC.

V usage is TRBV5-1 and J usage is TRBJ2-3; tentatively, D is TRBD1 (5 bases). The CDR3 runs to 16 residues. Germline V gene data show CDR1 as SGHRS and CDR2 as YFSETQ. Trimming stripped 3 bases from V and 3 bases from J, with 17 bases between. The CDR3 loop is CASSSRDEQGTDTQYF. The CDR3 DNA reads TGCGCCAGCAGCTCCCGCGACGAGCAGGGTACAGATACGCAGTATTTT.

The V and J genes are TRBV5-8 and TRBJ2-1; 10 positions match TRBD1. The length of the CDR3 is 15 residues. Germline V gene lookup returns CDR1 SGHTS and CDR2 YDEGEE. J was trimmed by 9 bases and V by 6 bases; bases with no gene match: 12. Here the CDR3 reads CASINYGTGVPEQFF. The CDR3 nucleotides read TGTGCCAGCATCAATTATGGGACAGGGGTTCCTGAGCAGTTCTTC.

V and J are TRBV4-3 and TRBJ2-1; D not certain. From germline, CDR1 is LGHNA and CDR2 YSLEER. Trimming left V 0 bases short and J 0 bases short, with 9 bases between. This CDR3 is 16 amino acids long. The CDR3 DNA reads TGCGCCAGCAGCCAAGAACTCGCGTCCTCCTACAATGAGCAGTTCTTC. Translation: CASSQELASSYNEQFF.